This T cell receptor (beta chain) was sequenced in a study of CD8+ T cells in alopecia areata. Across the whole study: Dosing spanned 6 to 18 months on tofacitinib, then 6 months off drug.

RNA was extracted and reverse transcribed into cDNA as the sequencing template. TCRdb's copy holds only in-frame clones and misses some; the assay was immunoSEQ multiplex PCR. The sample holds fewer than 100,000 clones, about two thirds seen once. In its sample, this clone was seen once. Its antigen is unknown. One end of the junction varies from germline; a read error may be responsible. Stated treatment: oral pan-JAK inhibitor, 5-10 mg twice daily. Peripheral blood and lesional scalp punch biopsies were taken from alopecia areata patients. CDR1 SQVTM and CDR2 ANQGSEA come from the germline V gene. The CDR3 has 13 residues. Study results and caveats: In scalp, tofacitinib significantly decreased clonality and expanded CD8+ clones among the top 100.

This sample comprised CD8+ T cells sorted from blood, obtained between weeks 43 and 45, from a patient treated with tofacitinib. This clonotype was obtained from a human donor with alopecia areata. The chain has TRBV29-1 and TRBJ2-3; 8 nucleotides line up with TRBD2. DNA for the CDR3: TGCAGCGGGCAAAGTTCCGGGACTAGTAAAGAAGGTTTT. As protein: CSGQSSGTSKEGF.